This TCR beta chain was retrieved from a study of shared clonotypes between healthy human individuals. As for the study in general: Per-donor plates numbered three CD4 naive, three CD4 memory, two CD8 naive and one CD8 memory.

The length of the CDR3 is 12 residues. Germline V gene data show CDR1 as SGHVS and CDR2 as FQNEAQ. The V and J ends lost 10 bases and 5 bases, in that order; junction bases with no gene match: 8. Study results and caveats: A reduction in generation probabilities was seen for non-shared clonotypes relative to those shared by all four donors.

This clone occurred once. As yet, its antigen is unknown. This table comes from immunoSEQ multiplex PCR, and its TCRdb copy is limited to in-frame clones, with some not included. The sample includes more than 550,000 clones, about 92% seen only once; the top ten take about 33%. The genes are TRBV7-8 and TRBJ2-7, with 7 bases aligning to TRBD1. The specimen was memory CD8+ T cells from PBMCs. The subset was: CD45RO+ cells pooled with CCR7-negative TemRA cells. This receptor was obtained from a man between 18 and 29 years old in good health. Some clones in this sample may be carry-over from other donors' samples. The CDR3 bases are TGTGCCACCCCGAGGGGGCTCAACGAGCAGTACTTC. It translates to CATPRGLNEQYF.